These 25 T cell receptor beta chains originate from one sample sequenced in a study of cytomegalovirus exposure and HLA in healthy donors (dated by TCRdb to about 2017). The library was produced with the immunoSEQ multiplex PCR assay. In its TCRdb copy, this immuneACCESS table keeps in-frame sequences only and misses some clones. Where compared with another copy, unresolved V genes explain less than half of these, and the others have no known cause. This sample lists around 120,000 clones; roughly 90% were detected once. The ten most abundant clones make up about 6.3% of the sample. The source material was PBMCs. The receptors derive from a woman aged 18-29 years in good health and CMV-seropositive.

This clone has only a few counts. The rearrangement joins TRBV7-9 to TRBJ1-6; D may be TRBD1 (6 bases). V dropped 1 base and J dropped 7 bases, with 17 bases sitting between them. The CDR3 is made up of 17 amino acids. Germline lookup yields CDR1 SEHNR and CDR2 FQNEAQ (reference sequence). CDR3 sequence reads: CASSLVRATGTNSPLHF. The CDR3 nucleotides are TGTGCCAGCAGCTTAGTACGGGCCACAGGGACCAATTCACCCCTCCACTTT.

This chain links TRBV7-3 with TRBJ1-1; D is possibly TRBD1 (6 bases). Germline CDR1 and CDR2: SGHTA and FQGTGA. V dropped 4 bases and J dropped 0 bases, with 12 bases sitting between them. This CDR3 has 15 residues. CDR3 residues: CASSSSDRMNTEAFF. DNA for the CDR3: TGTGCCAGCAGCTCCTCTGACAGGATGAACACTGAAGCTTTCTTT. The full variable domain, completed using reference TRBV7-3 and TRBJ1-1, is GAGVSQTPSNKVTEKGKYVELRCDPISGHTALYWYRQSLGQGPEFLIYFQGTGAADDSGLPNDRFFAVRPEGSVSTLKIQRTERGDSAVYLCASSSSDRMNTEAFFGQGTRLTVV.

The chain joins TRBV19 to TRBJ2-7, with 7 bases fitting TRBD2. The CDR3 sequence is 14 residues long. Trimming cost V 3 bases and J 4 bases; bases outside gene matches: 6. Germline V CDR1 and CDR2: LNHDA, SQIVND (reference sequence). CDR3 sequence reads: CASSMVGGPYEQYF. As DNA, the CDR3 is TGTGCCAGTAGTATGGTGGGAGGGCCTTACGAGCAGTACTTC. The full variable domain, with the rest looked up from reference TRBV19 and TRBJ2-7, is DGGITQSPKYLFRKEGQNVTLSCEQNLNHDAMYWYRQDPGQGLRLIYYSQIVNDFQKGDIAEGYSVSREKKESFPLTVTSAQKNPTAFYLCASSMVGGPYEQYFGPGTRLTVT.

The rearrangement joins TRBV27 to TRBJ2-1; the match to TRBD1 covers 7 bases. Germline assignment: CDR1 MNHEY and CDR2 SMNVEV (reference sequence). V was pared by 3 bases and J by 10 bases, with 15 bases of the junction left unmatched. The CDR3 covers 16 residues. The DNA for the CDR3 is TGTGCCAGCAGTTTTACAGGGGCCAGAGAATCGAGGGAGCAGTTCTTC. Protein sequence: CASSFTGARESREQFF.

The chain employs TRBV6-6 and TRBJ2-1; maybe TRBD1 (7 bases). Between the trimmed V and J ends, which lost 8 bases and 5 bases, there was a span of 22 bases. There are 16 residues in the CDR3. Germline assignment: CDR1 MNHNY and CDR2 SVGAGI (reference sequence). DNA of the CDR3: TGTGCCAGCGGACGACAGTTCAGGGGGGTAGACAATGAGCAGTTCTTC. Residues: CASGRQFRGVDNEQFF.

The chain links TRBV18 to TRBJ1-1; D possibly corresponds to TRBD1 (5 bases). The CDR3 length is 14 residues. Trimming cost V 6 bases and J 5 bases, with 16 bases left between them. Germline-derived CDR1 and CDR2 are KGHSH and LQKENI. CDR3 loop: CASSPLQGRTEAFF. The CDR3 bases are TGTGCCAGCTCTCCCCTCCAGGGCAGGACTGAAGCTTTCTTT.

The chain is built from TRBV28 and TRBJ1-3, with D possibly TRBD1 on 5 matching bases. V lost 4 bases, J lost 4 bases, and 14 bases lay in between. Germline CDR1 reads MDHEN; CDR2 reads SYDVKM. The CDR3 length is 15 residues. CDR3 DNA: TGTGCCAGCAGTTCGGGGGGGATAGCAGGAAACACCATATATTTT. It yields the protein CASSSGGIAGNTIYF.

V and J are TRBV14 and TRBJ1-2, with 7 bases aligning to TRBD1. V trimming: 1 base; J trimming: 4 bases; junction bases outside the gene matches: 9. Germline V gene lookup returns CDR1 SGHDN and CDR2 FVKESK. CDR3 length equals 16 residues. This CDR3 reads CASSQGRTGILYGYTF. The CDR3 DNA sequence: TGTGCCAGCAGCCAAGGCCGGACAGGAATACTCTATGGCTACACCTTC.

The chain is built from TRBV19 and TRBJ1-1, with D hard to call. V lost 3 bases and J lost 1, with 9 bases in between. The CDR3 runs to 14 residues. Germline CDR1 LNHDA, CDR2 SQIVND (reference sequence). DNA of the CDR3: TGTGCCAGTAGTATCCCCTCAGGGAACACTGAAGCTTTCTTT. This sequence encodes CASSIPSGNTEAFF.

CDR3 in DNA: TGTGCCAGCAGCCGTGACAGGGCCAACACTGAAGCTTTCTTT. Translated, it gives CASSRDRANTEAFF. The chain joins TRBV6-6 to TRBJ1-1; 7 bases are a match to TRBD1. The CDR3 runs 14 residues. Germline V gene sequence: CDR1 MNHNY, CDR2 SVGAGI (reference sequence). The V and J ends lost 6 bases and 2 bases, in that order; junction bases with no gene match: 6.

The chain carries TRBV11-2 and TRBJ2-1; 7 bases align to TRBD2. V was pared by 5 bases and J by 5 bases, with 21 bases of the junction left unmatched. CDR3 length: 19 amino acids. Germline CDR1 SGHAT, CDR2 FQNNGV. The CDR3 sequence: CASSPTLSGIPRKDNEQFF. The CDR3 DNA reads as TGTGCCAGCAGCCCTACTCTAAGCGGGATACCTCGAAAAGACAATGAGCAGTTCTTC. Using reference TRBV11-2 and TRBJ2-1 for the parts outside the CDR3, the full variable domain is EAGVAQSPRYKIIEKRQSVAFWCNPISGHATLYWYQQILGQGPKLLIQFQNNGVVDDSQLPKDRFSAERLKGVDSTLKIQPAKLEDSAVYLCASSPTLSGIPRKDNEQFFGPGTRLTVL.

V is TRBV7-3 and J is TRBJ1-1; 7 bases align to TRBD1. The V and J ends lost 1 base and 11 bases, in that order; junction bases with no gene match: 10. This CDR3 contains 14 residues. Germline V gene data show CDR1 as SGHTA and CDR2 as FQGTGA. The CDR3 nucleotides read TGTGCCAGCAGCTTAATAGGCTGGACAGGAGAGGCTTTCTTT. Translation: CASSLIGWTGEAFF.

The CDR3 sequence is CASSPGLAEYEQYF. CDR3 DNA: TGTGCCAGCAGCCCAGGACTAGCGGAATACGAGCAGTACTTC. This rearrangement joins TRBV5-6 to TRBJ2-7; TRBD2 matches 10 bases. The CDR3 has 14 amino acids. V shed 4 bases and J 4 bases; nucleotides not matched to a gene: 5. The V gene's germline CDR1 is SGHDT and CDR2 YYEEEE.

The chain joins TRBV30 to TRBJ1-2; 9 nucleotides line up with TRBD1. The V gene's germline CDR1 is GTSNPN and CDR2 SVGIG (reference sequence). The CDR3 length is 14 residues. V trimming: 4 bases; J trimming: 5 bases; junction bases outside the gene matches: 8. The CDR3 is CAWNPGQGSYGYTF. The CDR3 DNA follows: TGTGCCTGGAACCCGGGACAGGGAAGTTATGGCTACACCTTC.

The V and J genes are TRBV18 and TRBJ2-7; the match to TRBD1 covers 11 bases. Germline values: CDR1 KGHSH, CDR2 LQKENI. CDR3 length: 14 residues. The trim removed 6 bases at V and 2 bases at J, leaving 3 bases unmatched. The chain's CDR3 is CASSWTGGAYEQYF. DNA of the CDR3: TGTGCCAGCTCGTGGACAGGGGGCGCCTACGAGCAGTACTTC.

The genes are TRBV7-2 and TRBJ1-5; D not certain. The germline V gene has CDR1 SGHTA and CDR2 FQGNSA. The CDR3 sequence is 14 residues long. Between the trimmed V and J ends, which lost 4 bases and 1 base, there was a span of 8 bases. CDR3 region: CASSSTRSNQPQHF. The CDR3 DNA sequence: TGTGCCAGCAGCTCGACACGGAGCAATCAGCCCCAGCATTTT.

The count of this clone is one. V usage is TRBV6-1 and J usage is TRBJ1-6; 8 nucleotides line up with TRBD1. The junction had 7 bases not matched to a gene; V was cut back by 5 bases and J by 7 bases. Germline lookup yields CDR1 MNHNS and CDR2 SASEGT. CDR3 size: 15 residues. The CDR3 region has the DNA TGTGCCAGCAGTAAGACAGGGGCCGAGAATTCACCCCTCCACTTT. The encoded protein is CASSKTGAENSPLHF.

This sequence joins TRBV27 and TRBJ1-1; D possibly corresponds to TRBD1 (6 bases). CDR3 length equals 15 residues. The V end was cut by 3 bases, the J end by 1 base, with 12 bases between. CDR1 is MNHEY, CDR2 SMNVEV, per germline (reference sequence). The CDR3 here is CASSFTGRGNTEAFF. CDR3 nucleotides: TGTGCCAGCAGTTTTACAGGGAGAGGGAACACTGAAGCTTTCTTT.

V usage is TRBV18 and J usage is TRBJ1-5, with D unresolved. V lost 3 bases and J 9 bases, leaving 12 bases between the germline ends. Germline V gene data show CDR1 as KGHSH and CDR2 as LQKENI. This CDR3 contains 13 residues. The CDR3 here is CASSPGLERPQHF. The CDR3 bases are TGTGCCAGCTCACCCGGCCTAGAGCGGCCCCAGCATTTT.

The chain combines TRBV4-3 with TRBJ1-2, with a possible D match to TRBD1 (6 bases). Trimming stripped 2 bases from V and 8 bases from J, with 12 bases between. The CDR3 sequence is 13 residues long. Germline V lookup: CDR1 LGHNA, CDR2 YSLEER. The CDR3 DNA reads as TGCGCCAGCAGCCAAACCTACAGGGAAGGCTACACCTTC. It codes for CASSQTYREGYTF.

J is TRBJ2-1 and V is TRBV6-1, with TRBD2 matching over 8 bases. J lost 4 bases, V lost 5 bases, and 4 bases had no gene match. In germline, CDR1 is MNHNS, CDR2 SASEGT. CDR3 size: 14 residues. Here the CDR3 reads CASSRSSGYNEQFF. In DNA, the CDR3 is TGTGCCAGCAGTAGGTCTAGCGGGTACAATGAGCAGTTCTTC.

The chain links TRBV11-3 to TRBJ1-2; no firm D call. V was trimmed by 3 bases and J by 0 bases, leaving 14 bases between them. CDR1 and CDR2 from the germline V gene are SGHNT and YENEEA. CDR3 length equals 16 residues. The CDR3 here is CASSLGVRRANYGYTF. The CDR3 bases are TGTGCCAGCAGCTTGGGTGTGCGGAGAGCTAACTATGGCTACACCTTC.

V usage is TRBV5-1 and J usage is TRBJ2-7, with D perhaps matching TRBD2 (5 bases). The CDR3 runs to 14 residues. From germline, CDR1 is SGHRS and CDR2 YFSETQ. The V end lost 5 bases, the J end lost 3 bases, and 15 bases lay between the germline ends. DNA for the CDR3: TGCGCCAGCAGGCCCCACAGTGACTACTACGAGCAGTACTTC. Protein product: CASRPHSDYYEQYF.

This chain uses TRBV2 with TRBJ1-2; D is ambiguous. The CDR3 extends over 15 amino acids. Germline assignment: CDR1 SNHLY and CDR2 FYNNEI. The V end lost 2 bases, the J end lost 8 bases, and 18 bases lay between the germline ends. As DNA, the CDR3 is TGTGCCAGCAGTGAAAGGAGGAATCTTTCGAGCGGCTACACCTTC. Translating gives CASSERRNLSSGYTF.

The chain has TRBV5-4 and TRBJ2-7; 8 bases are a match to TRBD1. The CDR3 is 16 amino acids. The V segment lost 2 bases and the J segment 0 bases; nucleotides outside the gene matches: 7. The germline CDR1 and CDR2 sequences are SGHNT and YYREEE (reference sequence). For the CDR3, the DNA is TGTGCCAGCAGCTTTAGTTTGACAGGGGACTCCTACGAGCAGTACTTC. This sequence encodes CASSFSLTGDSYEQYF.